The 27 T cell receptor beta chains below all came from one sample that was sequenced in a study of blood T cell repertoires in COVID-19. Clones were sequenced by immunoSEQ multiplex PCR, and TCRdb holds only the in-frame ones, with some missing. The top ten clones hold approximately 3.9% of a sample with over 85,000 clones, approximately 82% of them seen once. Sequencing was done on a sample of peripheral blood. These receptors were collected from a woman older than 75 with acute or convalescent COVID-19.

The chain carries TRBV4-1 and TRBJ1-4, with D unclear. The CDR3 covers 15 residues. The V end lost 0 bases, the J end lost 7 bases, and 12 bases lay between the germline ends. Germline V gene data show CDR1 as MGHRA and CDR2 as YSYEKL. Here the CDR3 DNA reads TGCGCCAGCAGCCAAGATCGGGTCCCGGGTGAAAAACTGTTTTTT. Translated: CASSQDRVPGEKLFF.

This clone was recorded at least ten times. This chain joins TRBV5-6 and TRBJ2-7, with D possibly matching TRBD2 (7 bases). The CDR3 contains 15 residues. Trimming stripped 7 bases from V and 2 bases from J, with 19 bases between. CDR1 is SGHDT, CDR2 YYEEEE, per germline. The CDR3, as DNA: TGTGCCAGCGGGCGCAGGGGAGGGGCCCCCTACGAGCAGTACTTC. Translating it yields CASGRRGGAPYEQYF. The whole variable domain, filled in from reference TRBV5-6 and TRBJ2-7, reads DAGVTQSPTHLIKTRGQQVTLRCSPKSGHDTVSWYQQALGQGPQFIFQYYEEEERQRGNFPDRFSGHQFPNYSSELNVNALLLGDSALYLCASGRRGGAPYEQYFGPGTRLTVT.

This chain links TRBV5-4 with TRBJ2-1; a possible D gene is TRBD2 (6 bases). Trimming took off 3 bases at V and 5 bases at J, with 12 bases between the two ends. This CDR3 has 14 residues. Germline CDR1 is SGHNT and CDR2 is YYREEE (reference sequence). CDR3: CASSSAGRHNEQFF. DNA of the CDR3: TGTGCCAGCAGCTCGGCGGGGCGGCACAATGAGCAGTTCTTC.

This chain joins TRBV5-1 and TRBJ2-7; tentative D call: TRBD1 (6 bases). The germline V gene encodes CDR1 SGHRS and CDR2 YFSETQ. V was clipped by 2 bases and J by 5 bases, with 17 bases between them. The CDR3 contains 15 residues. CDR3 nucleotides: TGCGCCAGCAGCTTCTCCACAGGGAACCTGGACGAGCAGTACTTC. Its protein product is CASSFSTGNLDEQYF. The full variable domain, completed using reference TRBV5-1 and TRBJ2-7, is KAGVTQTPRYLIKTRGQQVTLSCSPISGHRSVSWYQQTPGQGLQFLFEYFSETQRNKGNFPGRFSGRQFSNSRSEMNVSTLELGDSALYLCASSFSTGNLDEQYFGPGTRLTVT.

This chain links TRBV7-6 with TRBJ2-5; TRBD2 matches 7 bases. V lost 5 bases, J lost 0 bases, and 6 bases stayed unmatched. Germline V gene data show CDR1 as SGHVS and CDR2 as FNYEAQ. The CDR3 loop spans 15 amino acids. This CDR3 reads CASSDRGGHQETQYF. The CDR3 DNA reads TGTGCCAGCAGCGACCGCGGGGGACACCAAGAGACCCAGTACTTC.

In this sample, this clone turned up a few times. The chain carries TRBV27 and TRBJ1-6; possibly TRBD1 for D (6 bases). The V and J ends lost 0 bases and 0 bases respectively, with 9 bases between them. Per the germline V gene, CDR1 is MNHEY and CDR2 is SMNVEV (reference sequence). The CDR3 has 17 residues. Written as DNA, the CDR3 is TGTGCCAGCAGTTTATCTCCAGGGGCCTCCTATAATTCACCCCTCCACTTT. Its translation is CASSLSPGASYNSPLHF.

This chain links TRBV4-3 with TRBJ2-2; 7 positions match TRBD2. The germline gives CDR1 LGHNA, CDR2 YSLEER. Trimming took 1 base from V and 3 from J; bases not matched to a gene: 11. The CDR3 runs 18 residues. The CDR3 loop reads CASSQGAGLSGDTGELFF. The DNA of the CDR3 is TGCGCCAGCAGCCAAGGGGCAGGGTTAAGCGGGGACACCGGGGAGCTGTTTTTT.

The chain recombines TRBV4-1 with TRBJ2-7; the match to TRBD1 covers 8 bases. This CDR3 spans 14 amino acids. The ends lost 5 bases at V and 2 bases at J; junction bases unmatched: 5. Per the germline V gene, CDR1 is MGHRA and CDR2 is YSYEKL. As DNA, the CDR3 is TGCGCCAGCAGCTTTAGGACAGGGACCTACGAGCAGTACTTC. Its translation is CASSFRTGTYEQYF.

This chain joins TRBV30 and TRBJ1-1; tentative D call: TRBD1 (5 bases). This CDR3 is built from 14 residues. The germline CDR1 and CDR2 sequences are GTSNPN and SVGIG (reference sequence). Trimming took 5 bases from V and 0 from J, leaving 13 bases between them. This CDR3 reads CAWEGGALNTEAFF. The CDR3 coding sequence is TGTGCCTGGGAGGGAGGGGCCTTGAACACTGAAGCTTTCTTT.

The rearrangement joins TRBV5-4 to TRBJ2-5; a possible D gene is TRBD1 (6 bases). The V gene lost 2 bases and the J gene lost 5 bases, with 19 bases spanning the gap. Germline CDR1 and CDR2: SGHNT and YYREEE (reference sequence). This CDR3 region has 16 residues. The CDR3 DNA is TGTGCCAGCAGCTTCCACGGACAGCTACGGTCTGAGACCCAGTACTTC. Protein product: CASSFHGQLRSETQYF.

On this clone itself: The same CDR3 also results from other DNA sequences found in this sample. The genes are TRBV3-1 (or the pseudogene TRBV3-2) and TRBJ1-1; D possibly corresponds to TRBD1 (5 bases). The CDR3 is made up of 13 amino acids. Trimming stripped 4 bases from V and 3 bases from J, with 9 bases between. Per the germline V gene, CDR1 is LGHDT and CDR2 is YNNKEL (reference sequence). For the CDR3, the DNA is TGTGCCAGCAGCCCAGGGATATACACTGAAGCTTTCTTT. This translates into CASSPGIYTEAFF.

The chain links TRBV3-1 (or the pseudogene TRBV3-2) to TRBJ1-1; a weak D match, TRBD1 (5 bases). Germline values: CDR1 LGHDT, CDR2 YNNKEL (reference sequence). CDR3 length equals 15 residues. Trimming cost V 4 bases and J 4 bases, with 16 bases left between them. The CDR3: CASSPPFGAGTEAFF. The CDR3 DNA is TGTGCCAGCAGCCCGCCTTTTGGGGCCGGCACTGAAGCTTTCTTT.

The V call is TRBV5-1, the J call TRBJ1-2, with a tentative D call TRBD1 (6 bases). The V gene's germline CDR1 is SGHRS and CDR2 YFSETQ. Trimming cost V 4 bases and J 10 bases, with 14 bases left between them. CDR3 size: 12 residues. In DNA form, the CDR3 reads TGCGCCAGCAGCGCACAGGGCATCGACTACACCTTC. Its translation is CASSAQGIDYTF.

The rearrangement uses TRBV12-3 or TRBV12-4 and TRBJ2-7, with 8 bases matching TRBD1. CDR3 length equals 13 residues. Unmatched junction bases numbered 2, after V lost 6 bases and J lost 1 base. As DNA, the CDR3 is TGTGCCAGCAGCCGGACAGGGTCCTACGAGCAGTACTTC. Translated: CASSRTGSYEQYF.

This clone was seen a handful of times. In nucleotides, the CDR3 is TGTGCCAGCAGCTACGGGGGAGGGGGCAATCAGCCCCAGCATTTT. Translating it yields CASSYGGGGNQPQHF. The V gene is TRBV5-6, the J gene TRBJ1-5; maybe TRBD1 (5 bases). With 3 bases removed from V and 2 bases from J, the gap between germline ends came to 12 bases. This CDR3 has 15 residues. The germline V gene encodes CDR1 SGHDT and CDR2 YYEEEE.

J is TRBJ2-7 and V is TRBV27; TRBD1 agrees at 7 bases. V lost 6 bases to trimming and J lost 0 bases; unmatched junction nucleotides: 5. Germline CDR1 reads MNHEY; CDR2 reads SMNVEV (reference sequence). The CDR3 is 14 amino acids. CDR3 loop: CASRPGQVSYEQYF. The CDR3 bases are TGTGCCAGCAGGCCAGGACAGGTCTCCTACGAGCAGTACTTC.

The chain is built from TRBV7-2 and TRBJ2-1; 9 bases line up with TRBD2. V dropped 1 base and J dropped 4; count of bases not matched to a gene: 11. Germline V gives CDR1 SGHTA, CDR2 FQGNSA. The CDR3 contains 18 residues. CDR3 protein: CASSLVLGSGSWYNEQFF. CDR3 sequence (DNA): TGTGCCAGCAGCTTAGTGTTGGGTAGCGGGAGTTGGTACAATGAGCAGTTCTTC.

The V call is TRBV5-1, the J call TRBJ2-3; D may be TRBD2 (6 bases). Deletions cut 4 bases from V and 2 bases from J, with 11 bases between. The germline CDR1 and CDR2 sequences are SGHRS and YFSETQ. The CDR3 consists of 14 residues. The CDR3 protein is CASSLGTATDTQYF. Written as DNA, the CDR3 is TGCGCCAGCAGCCTAGGGACTGCCACAGATACGCAGTATTTT.

The CDR3 loop is CAWGGTGGYNEQFF. CDR3 nucleotides: TGTGCCTGGGGGGGGACAGGGGGCTACAATGAGCAGTTCTTC. This rearrangement joins TRBV30 to TRBJ2-1; TRBD1 aligns across 11 bases. The length of the CDR3 is 14 residues. The germline CDR1 and CDR2 sequences are GTSNPN and SVGIG (reference sequence). The V and J ends lost 5 bases and 3 bases, in that order; junction bases with no gene match: 3.

J is TRBJ2-7 and V is TRBV19; 8 nucleotides agree with TRBD2. V lost 7 bases, J lost 0 bases, and 8 bases stayed unmatched. This CDR3 has 15 residues. CDR1 LNHDA and CDR2 SQIVND come from the germline V gene (reference sequence). The CDR3 nucleotides read TGTGCCAGTACCCCATCCGGGGGGGTCTCCTACGAGCAGTACTTC. Its translation is CASTPSGGVSYEQYF.

The V gene is TRBV7-8, the J gene TRBJ2-5; 9 nucleotides line up with TRBD2. The junction had 8 bases not matched to a gene; V was cut back by 5 bases and J by 4 bases. Germline loops: CDR1 SGHVS, CDR2 FQNEAQ. The CDR3 length is 15 residues. The CDR3 DNA sequence: TGTGCCAGCAGCAGAAGGGGACTAGCAGTAGAGACCCAGTACTTC. It yields the protein CASSRRGLAVETQYF.

The chain couples TRBV18 to TRBJ1-1, with 8 bases matching TRBD1. Germline V gene data show CDR1 as KGHSH and CDR2 as LQKENI. V dropped 6 bases and J dropped 0; count of bases not matched to a gene: 12. This CDR3 is built from 17 residues. CDR3 sequence reads: CASSPSEGQVMNTEAFF. The CDR3 DNA follows: TGTGCCAGCTCGCCGAGCGAGGGACAGGTCATGAACACTGAAGCTTTCTTT.

The chain is built from TRBV28 and TRBJ2-7; D may be TRBD2 (7 bases). The V gene's germline CDR1 is MDHEN and CDR2 SYDVKM. The V gene lost 3 bases and the J gene lost 3 bases, with 15 bases spanning the gap. CDR3 length equals 15 residues. Here the CDR3 DNA reads TGTGCCAGCAGTTTTGCAGGGGAGGGTGACTACGAGCAGTACTTC. Its protein product is CASSFAGEGDYEQYF.

In its sample, this clone was seen once. This chain uses TRBV28 with TRBJ2-1; a weak D match, TRBD1 (6 bases). Germline CDR1 and CDR2: MDHEN and SYDVKM. V was pared by 5 bases and J by 6 bases, with 11 bases between. This CDR3 contains 13 residues. In DNA, the CDR3 is TGTGCCAGCAGTACTGGGACAAGCAATGAGCAGTTCTTC. Translating gives CASSTGTSNEQFF. The full variable domain, its missing parts supplied by reference TRBV28 and TRBJ2-1, is DVKVTQSSRYLVKRTGEKVFLECVQDMDHENMFWYRQDPGLGLRLIYFSYDVKMKEKGDIPEGYSVSREKKERFSLILESASTNQTSMYLCASSTGTSNEQFFGPGTRLTVL.

V gene TRBV5-1 combines with J gene TRBJ1-3; 8 bases are a match to TRBD1. Germline CDR1 is SGHRS and CDR2 is YFSETQ. The CDR3 contains 15 residues. Unmatched junction bases numbered 7, after V lost 4 bases and J lost 4 bases. DNA of the CDR3: TGCGCCAGCAGCCTCCAGGGACAGGCCGGAAACACCATATATTTT. This translates into CASSLQGQAGNTIYF.

The V and J genes are TRBV7-9 and TRBJ1-2; D is possibly TRBD1 (6 bases). Trimming removed 5 bases at V and 3 bases at J, with 13 bases between. CDR1 is SEHNR and CDR2 is FQNEAQ in the germline V gene (reference sequence). This CDR3 comprises 14 residues. DNA for the CDR3: TGTGCCAGCAGCCCAGGGGAATCTGACTATGGCTACACCTTC. This encodes CASSPGESDYGYTF.

The rearrangement links TRBV7-2 to TRBJ1-2; D remains unclear. This CDR3 region has 13 residues. V was cut by 2 bases and J by 8 bases, with 12 bases left in between. CDR1 and CDR2 from the germline V gene are SGHTA and FQGNSA. The chain's CDR3 is CASSLYRGEGYTF. In DNA, the CDR3 is TGTGCCAGCAGCTTATACCGGGGAGAAGGCTACACCTTC. The whole variable domain, remainder taken from reference TRBV7-2 and TRBJ1-2, is GAGVSQSPSNKVTEKGKDVELRCDPISGHTALYWYRQSLGQGLEFLIYFQGNSAPDKSGLPSDRFSAERTGGSVSTLTIQRTQQEDSAVYLCASSLYRGEGYTFGSGTRLTVV.